This T cell receptor beta chain comes out of a study of blood T cell repertoires in COVID-19. Study overall: Some COVID-19 samples were acute and others convalescent; all came from the United States, Italy and Spain. Sources were T cells, B-cell-depleted T cells, or PBMCs; the material itself was cDNA or gDNA.

Trimming took 1 base from V and 2 from J; bases not matched to a gene: 1. The germline V gene encodes CDR1 MNHNS and CDR2 SASEGT. This CDR3 spans 15 amino acids. In the authors' methods: From reference gene primer amplification, estimates of nucleated cell counts were derived. The assay was immunoSEQ multiplex PCR, and TCRdb's table has in-frame clones only and misses some. V, J and clone size are taken as reported in that table, and D and trimming were inferred from the DNA itself. The sample has about 130,000 clones; less than 90% are singletons. The sequencing input was peripheral blood. The chain couples TRBV6-1 to TRBJ1-5, with TRBD1 matching 8 bases. This TCR derives from a man aged 55 to 70 with acute or convalescent COVID-19. The CDR3 sequence is CASSEGTGRNQPQHF. Written as DNA, the CDR3 is TGTGCCAGCAGTGAAGGGACAGGGCGCAATCAGCCCCAGCATTTT.